This entry concerns a single T cell receptor beta chain. The antigen is undetermined. This record belongs to a study of shared clonotypes between healthy human individuals. Source study methods: Quality scores were absent from the junction-only immunoSEQ sequences, so filtering differed. The protocol was immunoSEQ multiplex PCR, while the TCRdb copy is restricted to in-frame clones and leaves out a portion. For V, J and clone size, that table is used; D and trimming come from the DNA. The table lists over a million clones, around 74% of them singletons, with about 1.5% in the top ten. Naive CD45RA+ and memory CD45RA-negative subsets were split from CD4+ cells. Study-wide results and limits: Sorted-subset samples were not fully sequenced, rarefaction indicated. With a handful of donors compared, 4% to 5% of naive CD4 clonotypes were shared.

Deletions cut 5 bases from V and 5 bases from J, with 8 bases between. The length of the CDR3 is 12 residues. The germline gives CDR1 SGHRS, CDR2 YFSETQ. The receptor's source is a man between 18 and 35 years old in good health. The chain employs TRBV5-1 and TRBJ2-1, with D perhaps given as TRBD1 or TRBD2 (5 bases each). The specimen sequenced was memory CD4+ T cells sorted from blood. Subset: CD45RA-negative fraction. The CDR3 here is CASRGRDNEQFF. DNA for the CDR3: TGCGCCAGCAGGGGACGGGACAATGAGCAGTTCTTC.